The present T cell receptor (beta chain) was sequenced within a study of cytomegalovirus exposure and HLA in healthy donors. The primer mix had 60 Vbeta and 13 Jbeta primers. Libraries were prepared by immunoSEQ multiplex PCR; TCRdb keeps only in-frame clonotypes and omits some of them. This table holds around 210,000 clones, roughly 77% found once. Per germline, CDR1 LNHNV and CDR2 YYDKDF (reference sequence). Trimming pared 1 base from V and 0 bases from J, leaving 12 bases between. The CDR3 loop spans 16 amino acids. Findings of the study overall: TCR beta chains numbering more than 150 were designated cytomegalovirus-associated. Being productive about 87% or about 30% of the time was typical of most TCR beta V segments in an earlier analysis. CMV serostatus alone was available as immune exposure information.

Healthy bone marrow donors formed the donor group. With regard to this clone: Antigen: not known.

Sequencing was carried out using PBMCs. The receptor was isolated from a male donor in good health and CMV-seropositive. The J gene is TRBJ1-1, the V gene TRBV15; weak D call: TRBD1 (6 bases). The CDR3 DNA follows: TGTGCCACCAGCAGAGGAGGGGGGGGAATGAACACTGAAGCTTTCTTT. Its protein product is CATSRGGGGMNTEAFF. Full variable domain (remainder filled in from reference TRBV15 and TRBJ1-1): DAMVIQNPRYQVTQFGKPVTLSCSQTLNHNVMYWYQQKSSQAPKLLFHYYDKDFNNEADTPDNFQSRRPNTSFCFLDIRSPGLGDTAMYLCATSRGGGGMNTEAFFGQGTRLTVV.